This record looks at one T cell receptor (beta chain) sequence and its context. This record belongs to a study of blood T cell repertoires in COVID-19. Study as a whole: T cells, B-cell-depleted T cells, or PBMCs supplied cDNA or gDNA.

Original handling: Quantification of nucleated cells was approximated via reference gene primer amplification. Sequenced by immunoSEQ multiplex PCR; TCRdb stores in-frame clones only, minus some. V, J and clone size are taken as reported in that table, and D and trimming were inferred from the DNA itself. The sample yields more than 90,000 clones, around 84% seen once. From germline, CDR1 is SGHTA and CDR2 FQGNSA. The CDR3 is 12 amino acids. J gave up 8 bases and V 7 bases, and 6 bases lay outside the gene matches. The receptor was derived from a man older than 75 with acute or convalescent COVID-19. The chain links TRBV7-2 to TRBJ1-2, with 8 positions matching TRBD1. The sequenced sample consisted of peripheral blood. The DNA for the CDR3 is TGTGCCAGCAACAGGGGGGCGGGAGGCTACACCTTC. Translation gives CASNRGAGGYTF.